The next 23 T cell receptor beta chains were all read from a single sample in a study of blood T cell repertoires in COVID-19. Some clones are missing from TCRdb's copy, which holds only in-frame ones; the method was immunoSEQ multiplex PCR. Of some 40,000 clones in the sample, about 86% are singletons; the top ten hold under 5.5%. Sample: peripheral blood. These receptors all stem from a man between 40 and 49 years old with active COVID-19.

This chain joins TRBV28 and TRBJ1-1; D ambiguous. V gave up 3 bases and J gave up 4 bases, with 21 bases separating them. This CDR3 is 17 amino acids long. Per germline, CDR1 MDHEN and CDR2 SYDVKM. CDR3 nucleotides: TGTGCCAGCAGTTTCCCAACCCTTACCAGAGGGAGCACTGAAGCTTTCTTT. Residues: CASSFPTLTRGSTEAFF.

This chain links TRBV7-2 with TRBJ1-2, with TRBD1 matching over 7 bases. After removal of 5 bases from V and 5 bases from J, the junction contained 5 bases not matched to a gene. Germline V lookup: CDR1 SGHTA, CDR2 FQGNSA. The CDR3 totals 13 residues. The CDR3 loop reads CASSPTGMYGYTF. For the CDR3, the DNA is TGTGCCAGCAGCCCGACAGGGATGTATGGCTACACCTTC.

This chain links TRBV7-6 with TRBJ2-7; TRBD1 matches at 7 bases. This CDR3 comprises 17 residues. Germline lookup yields CDR1 SGHVS and CDR2 FNYEAQ. V trimming: 5 bases; J trimming: 3 bases; junction bases outside the gene matches: 16. CDR3 coding DNA: TGTGCCAGCAGCCCCGGGTGGGGACAGTACTTAGACTACGAGCAGTACTTC. This translates into CASSPGWGQYLDYEQYF.

This rearrangement joins TRBV19 to TRBJ2-7; 7 bases map to TRBD2. The germline V gene has CDR1 LNHDA and CDR2 SQIVND (reference sequence). The ends lost 2 bases at V and 3 bases at J; junction bases unmatched: 10. CDR3 size: 16 residues. CDR3 protein: CASSIREASGDYEQYF. In DNA form, the CDR3 reads TGTGCCAGTAGTATAAGAGAGGCTAGCGGAGACTACGAGCAGTACTTC.

The CDR3 DNA is TGTGCCAGCAGCGTATTACAGGGTGAGACCCAGTACTTC. Translating gives CASSVLQGETQYF. This chain uses TRBV9 with TRBJ2-5, with D tentatively TRBD1 (6 bases). Per germline, CDR1 SGDLS and CDR2 YYNGEE. The CDR3 covers 13 residues. Trimming pared 1 base from V and 5 bases from J, leaving 9 bases between.

The rearrangement links TRBV7-9 to TRBJ2-7; D is possibly TRBD1 (6 bases). Germline CDR1 SEHNR, CDR2 FQNEAQ (reference sequence). V lost 1 base, J lost 9 bases, and 22 bases lay in between. The CDR3 has 16 residues. The CDR3 is CASSLVGQLTSGMQYF. In DNA, the CDR3 is TGTGCCAGCAGCTTAGTAGGACAGCTGACCTCGGGAATGCAGTACTTC. The full variable domain, rest sourced from reference TRBV7-9 and TRBJ2-7, is DTGVSQNPRHKITKRGQNVTFRCDPISEHNRLYWYRQTLGQGPEFLTYFQNEAQLEKSRLLSDRFSAERPKGSFSTLEIQRTEQGDSAMYLCASSLVGQLTSGMQYFGPGTRLTVT.

The chain joins TRBV5-1 to TRBJ1-4, with D unresolved. V lost 2 bases and J 5 bases, leaving 7 bases between the germline ends. The CDR3 covers 13 residues. In germline, CDR1 is SGHRS, CDR2 YFSETQ. CDR3 sequence: CASSLQSNEKLFF. CDR3 DNA sequence: TGCGCCAGCAGCTTACAGTCAAATGAAAAACTGTTTTTT.

The V call is TRBV6-4, the J call TRBJ2-2; D call uncertain. The CDR3 extends over 16 amino acids. V dropped 5 bases and J dropped 0 bases, with 13 bases sitting between them. The V gene's germline CDR1 is MRHNA and CDR2 SNTAGT. The CDR3 sequence: CASSRTPFPNTGELFF. Here the CDR3 DNA reads TGTGCCAGCAGTCGAACTCCTTTCCCGAACACCGGGGAGCTGTTTTTT.

V and J are TRBV29-1 and TRBJ2-3, with 12 bases matching TRBD2. Germline V lookup: CDR1 SQVTM, CDR2 ANQGSEA. CDR3 length: 15 amino acids. After removal of 1 base from V and 11 bases from J, the junction contained 10 bases not matched to a gene. The CDR3 region is CSVEAASGRAGGQYF. As DNA, the CDR3 is TGCAGCGTTGAAGCCGCTAGCGGGAGGGCTGGGGGGCAGTATTTT.

This sequence joins TRBV5-1 and TRBJ1-5; tentative D call: TRBD1 (6 bases). The CDR3 extends over 14 amino acids. Trimming took 0 bases from V and 3 from J, leaving 7 bases between them. Per germline, CDR1 SGHRS and CDR2 YFSETQ. This chain's CDR3 is CASSLAGVNQPQHF. The DNA for the CDR3 is TGCGCCAGCAGCTTGGCAGGGGTCAATCAGCCCCAGCATTTT.

This chain joins TRBV3-1 (or the pseudogene TRBV3-2) and TRBJ2-2; D is uncertain. Germline V gene sequence: CDR1 LGHDT, CDR2 YNNKEL (reference sequence). The CDR3 spans 15 residues. V was shortened by 4 bases and J by 1 base, with 10 bases between the two germline ends. As DNA, the CDR3 is TGTGCCAGCAGCCCCCTTGTAGAGAACACCGGGGAGCTGTTTTTT. It encodes CASSPLVENTGELFF.

The J gene is TRBJ1-3, the V gene TRBV7-6, with 7 positions matching TRBD1. Germline V gene sequence: CDR1 SGHVS, CDR2 FNYEAQ. J gave up 0 bases and V 5 bases, and 13 bases lay outside the gene matches. The CDR3 is made up of 18 amino acids. The CDR3 spells CASSNVNAGDSSGNTIYF. CDR3 DNA: TGTGCCAGCAGCAATGTAAATGCCGGGGACAGCTCTGGAAACACCATATATTTT.

The genes are TRBV28 and TRBJ1-1; a possible D gene is TRBD1 (6 bases). The length of the CDR3 is 14 residues. Germline CDR1 reads MDHEN; CDR2 reads SYDVKM. Between the trimmed V and J ends, which lost 4 bases and 1 base, there was a span of 10 bases. The CDR3 reads CASSSSQGNTEAFF. CDR3 nucleotide sequence: TGTGCCAGCAGTTCTTCACAGGGGAACACTGAAGCTTTCTTT.

This chain links TRBV11-1 with TRBJ2-5, with TRBD1 as a possible D gene (5 bases). Germline assignment: CDR1 SGHAT and CDR2 FQDESV (reference sequence). The CDR3 consists of 14 residues. The V and J ends lost 1 base and 5 bases respectively, with 11 bases between them. The CDR3 nucleotides read TGTGCCAGCAGCTTAGTATTCCCAGGGGAGACCCAGTACTTC. Its translation: CASSLVFPGETQYF.

This clone has only one observation. The genes are TRBV3-1 (or the pseudogene TRBV3-2) and TRBJ2-3, with D perhaps TRBD2 (6 bases). Germline V gene sequence: CDR1 LGHDT, CDR2 YNNKEL (reference sequence). The CDR3 is 16 amino acids. V was cut by 4 bases and J by 2 bases, with 16 bases left in between. CDR3 coding DNA: TGTGCCAGCAGCCCACGACTAGATGGGATCACAGATACGCAGTATTTT. As protein: CASSPRLDGITDTQYF.

This chain connects TRBV19 to TRBJ2-1; weak D call: TRBD2 (6 bases). The CDR3 consists of 16 residues. The V and J ends lost 6 bases and 9 bases respectively, with 24 bases between them. Per germline, CDR1 LNHDA and CDR2 SQIVND (reference sequence). CDR3 amino acids: CASRGRWAGRRGEQFF. For the CDR3, the DNA is TGTGCCAGTAGGGGCCGATGGGCGGGACGGAGGGGTGAGCAGTTCTTC.

The sample holds a few counts of this clone. The chain uses TRBV5-1 and TRBJ1-1; tentative D call: TRBD1 (5 bases). CDR1 and CDR2 from the germline V gene are SGHRS and YFSETQ. The CDR3 loop spans 14 amino acids. V was pared by 4 bases and J by 8 bases, with 18 bases between. The CDR3 region is CASSHSGGSSEAFF. CDR3 in DNA: TGCGCCAGCAGCCATTCCGGGGGGTCGTCAGAAGCTTTCTTT.

This clone came up a few times. This sequence joins TRBV3-1 (or the pseudogene TRBV3-2) and TRBJ1-2; 8 bases are a match to TRBD1. V was pared by 2 bases and J by 5 bases, with 4 bases of the junction left unmatched. Germline CDR1 is LGHDT and CDR2 is YNNKEL (reference sequence). This CDR3 is 14 amino acids long. The CDR3 DNA follows: TGTGCCAGCAGCCAATTGGACAGGGCGTATGGCTACACCTTC. It yields the protein CASSQLDRAYGYTF.

The chain carries TRBV5-1 and TRBJ2-5; D might be TRBD2 (6 bases). Trimming removed 3 bases from V and 2 bases from J, with 11 bases in between. Looked up from germline, CDR1 is SGHRS and CDR2 is YFSETQ. The CDR3 consists of 14 residues. CDR3 amino acids: CASSSPAGQETQYF. The CDR3 region has the DNA TGCGCCAGCAGCTCCCCCGCGGGGCAAGAGACCCAGTACTTC.

J is TRBJ1-1 and V is TRBV29-1, with TRBD1 identical over 8 bases. The junction had 6 bases not matched to a gene; V was cut back by 5 bases and J by 4 bases. The germline V gene has CDR1 SQVTM and CDR2 ANQGSEA. CDR3 length: 13 residues. CDR3 DNA: TGCAGCGTTCCTGGACAGGGCGGCACTGAAGCTTTCTTT. Translation gives CSVPGQGGTEAFF. The complete variable domain, with remaining parts taken from reference TRBV29-1 and TRBJ1-1, reads SAVISQKPSRDICQRGTSLTIQCQVDSQVTMMFWYRQQPGQSLTLIATANQGSEATYESGFVIDKFPISRPNLTFSTLTVSNMSPEDSSIYLCSVPGQGGTEAFFGQGTRLTVV.

This clone was found once. The chain employs TRBV6-9 and TRBJ2-1; D possibly corresponds to TRBD2 (5 bases). From germline, CDR1 is MNHGY and CDR2 SVAAGI. The CDR3 spans 16 residues. V shed 3 bases and J shed 1 base, with 13 bases lying between them. The CDR3 DNA sequence: TGTGCCAGCAGTTACCCGAGACTACCTTCCTACAATGAGCAGTTCTTC. It specifies CASSYPRLPSYNEQFF.

The rearrangement links TRBV7-3 to TRBJ2-1; D is uncertain. The V end lost 1 base, the J end lost 8 bases, and 9 bases lay between the germline ends. The CDR3 has 13 amino acids. CDR1 SGHTA and CDR2 FQGTGA come from the germline V gene. This chain's CDR3 is CASSLRAGDEQFF. The DNA of the CDR3 is TGTGCCAGCAGCTTAAGGGCTGGCGATGAGCAGTTCTTC.

The V gene is TRBV7-8, the J gene TRBJ1-1; TRBD1 might be the D (6 bases). The CDR3 contains 17 residues. Trimming removed 6 bases from V and 0 bases from J, with 20 bases in between. Germline loops: CDR1 SGHVS, CDR2 FQNEAQ. CDR3 nucleotides: TGTGCCAGCAGTGGGTGGTTGGGCAGGGGCCTGAACACTGAAGCTTTCTTT. Its translation is CASSGWLGRGLNTEAFF. The variable domain in full, completed from reference TRBV7-8 and TRBJ1-1, reads GAGVSQSPRYKVAKRGQDVALRCDPISGHVSLFWYQQALGQGPEFLTYFQNEAQLDKSGLPSDRFFAERPEGSVSTLKIQRTQQEDSAVYLCASSGWLGRGLNTEAFFGQGTRLTVV.